The present entry profiles one TCR beta chain with its context. Its antigen is not known. The sample belongs to a study of beta chain features in type 1 diabetes. For the study at large: Cell yields, gender and age were similar in healthy donors and patients. Whole-study findings and limits: In cDNA sequencing, cells with high TCR expression could be over-represented. Patients with type 1 diabetes carried fewer insertions and had more deletions at their VDJ junctions.

CDR3 length: 12 residues. V was shortened by 4 bases and J by 4 bases, with 11 bases between the two germline ends. In germline, CDR1 is SQVTM, CDR2 ANQGSEA. TCRB transcripts that were expressed got sequenced, as all of the isolated RNA had been reverse transcribed. Measured with immunoSEQ multiplex PCR; TCRdb has only the in-frame clones, and not every one. Of about 400,000 clones in the sample, roughly 13% were seen once. Sequences were obtained from naive CD4+ T cells from blood. This TCR was sampled from a young man in good health. The gene calls are TRBV29-1 and TRBJ2-7; perhaps TRBD1 as D (7 bases). The CDR3 nucleotides are TGCAGCGTTGGCGGGACAGCTTACGAGCAGTACTTC. Its translation is CSVGGTAYEQYF.